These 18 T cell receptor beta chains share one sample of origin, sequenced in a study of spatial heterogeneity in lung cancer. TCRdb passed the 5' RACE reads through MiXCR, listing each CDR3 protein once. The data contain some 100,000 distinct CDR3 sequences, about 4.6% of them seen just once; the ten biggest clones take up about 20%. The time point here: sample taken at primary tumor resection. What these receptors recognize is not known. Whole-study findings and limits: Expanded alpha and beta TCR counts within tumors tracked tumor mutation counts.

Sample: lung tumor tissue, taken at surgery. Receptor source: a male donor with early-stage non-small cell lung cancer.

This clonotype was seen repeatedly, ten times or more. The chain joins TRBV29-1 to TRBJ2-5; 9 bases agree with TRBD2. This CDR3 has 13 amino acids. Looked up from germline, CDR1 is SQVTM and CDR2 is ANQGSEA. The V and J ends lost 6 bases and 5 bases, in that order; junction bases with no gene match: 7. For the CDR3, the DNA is TGCAGCGTCGACGCGGGGGGGTTTGAGACCCAGTACTTC. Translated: CSVDAGGFETQYF.

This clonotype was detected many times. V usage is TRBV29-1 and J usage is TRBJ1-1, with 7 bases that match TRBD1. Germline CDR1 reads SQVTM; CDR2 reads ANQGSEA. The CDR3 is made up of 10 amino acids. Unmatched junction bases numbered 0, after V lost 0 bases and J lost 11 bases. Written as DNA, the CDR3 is TGCAGCGTTGAAGAACAGGGGGCTTTCTTT. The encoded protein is CSVEEQGAFF.

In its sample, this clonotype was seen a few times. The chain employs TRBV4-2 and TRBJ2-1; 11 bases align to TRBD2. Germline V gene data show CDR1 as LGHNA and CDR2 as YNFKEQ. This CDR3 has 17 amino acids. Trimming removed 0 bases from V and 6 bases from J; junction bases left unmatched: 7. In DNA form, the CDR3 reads TGTGCCAGCAGCCAAGATCTAGCGGGAGGCACGGGCAATGAGCAGTTCTTC. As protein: CASSQDLAGGTGNEQFF.

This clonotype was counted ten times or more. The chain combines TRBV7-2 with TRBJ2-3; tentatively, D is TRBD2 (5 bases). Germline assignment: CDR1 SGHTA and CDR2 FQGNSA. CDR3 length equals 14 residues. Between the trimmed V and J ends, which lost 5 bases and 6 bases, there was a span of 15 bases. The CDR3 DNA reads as TGTGCCAGCAGCCCAGGACTGACATCGGATACGCAGTATTTT. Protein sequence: CASSPGLTSDTQYF. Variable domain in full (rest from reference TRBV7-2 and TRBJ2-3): GAGVSQSPSNKVTEKGKDVELRCDPISGHTALYWYRQSLGQGLEFLIYFQGNSAPDKSGLPSDRFSAERTGGSVSTLTIQRTQQEDSAVYLCASSPGLTSDTQYFGPGTRLTVL.

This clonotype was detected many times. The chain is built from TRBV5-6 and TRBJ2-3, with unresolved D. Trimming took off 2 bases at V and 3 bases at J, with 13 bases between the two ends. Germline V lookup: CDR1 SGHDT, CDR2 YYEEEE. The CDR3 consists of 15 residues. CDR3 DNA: TGTGCCAGCAGCTTCAACCTGTGGGGAACAGATACGCAGTATTTT. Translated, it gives CASSFNLWGTDTQYF. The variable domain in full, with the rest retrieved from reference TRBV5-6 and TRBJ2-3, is DAGVTQSPTHLIKTRGQQVTLRCSPKSGHDTVSWYQQALGQGPQFIFQYYEEEERQRGNFPDRFSGHQFPNYSSELNVNALLLGDSALYLCASSFNLWGTDTQYFGPGTRLTVL.

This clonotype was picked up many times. CDR3 nucleotide sequence: TGCAGTGCTGGAAGACAGAGCAATCAGCCCCAGCATTTT. It specifies CSAGRQSNQPQHF. V and J are TRBV20-1 and TRBJ1-5, with D maybe TRBD1 (5 bases). The CDR3 is 13 amino acids. Germline V gives CDR1 DFQATT, CDR2 SNEGSKA (reference sequence). Trimming shortened V by 5 bases and J by 1 base, and 9 bases separated the two germline ends.

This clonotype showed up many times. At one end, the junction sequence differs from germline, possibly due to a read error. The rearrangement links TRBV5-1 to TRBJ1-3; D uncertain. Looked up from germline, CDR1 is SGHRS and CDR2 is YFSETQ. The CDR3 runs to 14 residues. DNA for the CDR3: TGCGCCAGCAGATTGGAGTCCTCTGGAAACACCATATATTTT. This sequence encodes CASRLESSGNTIYF. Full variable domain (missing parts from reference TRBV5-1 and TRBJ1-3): KAGVTQTPRYLIKTRGQQVTLSCSPISGHRSVSWYQQTPGQGLQFLFEYFSETQRNKGNFPGRFSGRQFSNSRSEMNVSTLELGDSALYLCASRLESSGNTIYFGEGSWLTVV.

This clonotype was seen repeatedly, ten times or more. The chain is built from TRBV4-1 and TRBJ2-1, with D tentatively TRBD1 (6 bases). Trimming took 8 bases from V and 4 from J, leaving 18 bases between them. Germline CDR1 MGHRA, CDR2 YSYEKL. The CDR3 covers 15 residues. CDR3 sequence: CASATLGTRYNEQFF. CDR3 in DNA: TGCGCCAGCGCCACGCTGGGGACAAGATACAATGAGCAGTTCTTC.

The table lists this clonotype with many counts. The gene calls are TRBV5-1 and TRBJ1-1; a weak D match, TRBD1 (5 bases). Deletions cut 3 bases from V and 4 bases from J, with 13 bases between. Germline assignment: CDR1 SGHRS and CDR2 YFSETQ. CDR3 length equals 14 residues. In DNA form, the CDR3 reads TGCGCCAGCAGCTCCGGGGGAGGCGGCACTGAAGCTTTCTTT. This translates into CASSSGGGGTEAFF.

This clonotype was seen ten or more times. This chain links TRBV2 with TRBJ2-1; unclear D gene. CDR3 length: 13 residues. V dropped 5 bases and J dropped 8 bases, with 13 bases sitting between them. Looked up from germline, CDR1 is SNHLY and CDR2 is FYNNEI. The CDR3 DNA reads TGTGCCAGCAGTTACGCCATGAGCGATGAGCAGTTCTTC. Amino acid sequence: CASSYAMSDEQFF.

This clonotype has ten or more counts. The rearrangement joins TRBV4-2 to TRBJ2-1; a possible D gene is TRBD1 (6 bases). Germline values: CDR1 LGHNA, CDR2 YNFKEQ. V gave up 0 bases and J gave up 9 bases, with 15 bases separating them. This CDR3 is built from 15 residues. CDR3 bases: TGTGCCAGCAGCCAAGATCAGGGGACCTTTCGTGAGCAGTTCTTC. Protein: CASSQDQGTFREQFF.

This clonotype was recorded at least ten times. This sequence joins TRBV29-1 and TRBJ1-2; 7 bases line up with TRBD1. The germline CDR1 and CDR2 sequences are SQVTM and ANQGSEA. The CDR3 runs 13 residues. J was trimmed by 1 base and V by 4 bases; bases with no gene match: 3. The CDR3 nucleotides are TGCAGCGTTGGACAGGGAGGTAACTATGGCTACACCTTC. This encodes CSVGQGGNYGYTF.

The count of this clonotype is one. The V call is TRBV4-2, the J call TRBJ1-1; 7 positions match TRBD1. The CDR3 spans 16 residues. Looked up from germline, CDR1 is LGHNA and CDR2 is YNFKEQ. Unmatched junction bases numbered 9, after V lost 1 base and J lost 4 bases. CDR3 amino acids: CASSQGQGTLTTEAFF. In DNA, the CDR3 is TGTGCCAGCAGCCAAGGACAGGGCACCCTCACCACTGAAGCTTTCTTT.

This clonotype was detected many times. The CDR3 DNA reads TGTGCCAGCAGCTTAGAGGCAGGGAAAGGTTATGAGCAGTTCTTC. Translated: CASSLEAGKGYEQFF. This chain joins TRBV7-2 and TRBJ2-1; weak D call: TRBD1 (5 bases). Germline V CDR1 and CDR2: SGHTA, FQGNSA. CDR3 length: 15 amino acids. The germline V and J ends were trimmed by 1 base and 8 bases, with 15 bases remaining between them.

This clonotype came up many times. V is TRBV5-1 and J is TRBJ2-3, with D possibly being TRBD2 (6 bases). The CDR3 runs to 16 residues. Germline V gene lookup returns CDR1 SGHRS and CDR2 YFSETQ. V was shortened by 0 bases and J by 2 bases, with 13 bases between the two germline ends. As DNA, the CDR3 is TGCGCCAGCAGCTTGGCCGCGGGGCTCGACACAGATACGCAGTATTTT. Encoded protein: CASSLAAGLDTDTQYF.

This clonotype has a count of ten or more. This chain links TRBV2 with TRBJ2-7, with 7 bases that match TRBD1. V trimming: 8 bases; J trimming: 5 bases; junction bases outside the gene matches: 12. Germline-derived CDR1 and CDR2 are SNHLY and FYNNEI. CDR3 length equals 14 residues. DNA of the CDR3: TGTGCCAGCCTAAAACGGGACAGTCGCGACGAGCAGTACTTC. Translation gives CASLKRDSRDEQYF.

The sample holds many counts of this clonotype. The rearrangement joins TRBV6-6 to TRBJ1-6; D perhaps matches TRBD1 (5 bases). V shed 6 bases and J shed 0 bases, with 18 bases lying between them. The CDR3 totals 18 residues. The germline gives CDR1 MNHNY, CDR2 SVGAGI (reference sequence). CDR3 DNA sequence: TGTGCCAGCAGCCCTCCCCCGACAGCCAGCTCCTATAATTCACCCCTCCACTTT. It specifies CASSPPPTASSYNSPLHF.

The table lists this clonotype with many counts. The CDR3 loop is CSARKTGTDYGYTF. The CDR3 nucleotides are TGCAGTGCTAGGAAGACAGGGACGGACTATGGCTACACCTTC. This chain joins TRBV20-1 and TRBJ1-2; 7 bases fit TRBD1. The germline V gene has CDR1 DFQATT and CDR2 SNEGSKA (reference sequence). CDR3 length: 14 residues. Germline trimming cut 3 bases from V and 3 bases from J; bases unmatched to any gene: 7.